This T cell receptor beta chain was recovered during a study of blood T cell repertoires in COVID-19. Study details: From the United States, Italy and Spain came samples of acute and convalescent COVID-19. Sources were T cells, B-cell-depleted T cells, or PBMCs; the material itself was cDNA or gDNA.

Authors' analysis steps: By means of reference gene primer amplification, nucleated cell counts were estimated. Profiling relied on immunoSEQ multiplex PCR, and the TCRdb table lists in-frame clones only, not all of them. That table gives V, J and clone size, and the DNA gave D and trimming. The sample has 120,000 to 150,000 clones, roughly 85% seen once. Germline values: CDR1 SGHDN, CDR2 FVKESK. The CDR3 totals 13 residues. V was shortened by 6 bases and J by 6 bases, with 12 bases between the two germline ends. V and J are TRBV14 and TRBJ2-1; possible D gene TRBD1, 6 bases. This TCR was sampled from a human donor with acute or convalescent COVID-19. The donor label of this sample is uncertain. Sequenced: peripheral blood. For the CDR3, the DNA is TGTGCCAGCAGACCCACAGGGTTCAATGAGCAGTTCTTC. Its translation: CASRPTGFNEQFF.